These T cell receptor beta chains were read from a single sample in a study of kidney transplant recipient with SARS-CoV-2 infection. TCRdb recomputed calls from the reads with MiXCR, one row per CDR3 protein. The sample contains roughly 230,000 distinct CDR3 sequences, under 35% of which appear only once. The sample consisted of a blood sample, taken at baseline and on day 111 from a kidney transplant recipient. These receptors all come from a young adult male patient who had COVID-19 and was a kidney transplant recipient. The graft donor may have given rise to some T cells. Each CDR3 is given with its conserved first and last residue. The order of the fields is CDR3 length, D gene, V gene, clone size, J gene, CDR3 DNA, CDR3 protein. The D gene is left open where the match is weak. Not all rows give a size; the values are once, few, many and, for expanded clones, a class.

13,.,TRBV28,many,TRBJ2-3,TGTGCCAGCAGTTCCAGAGTAGAGGATACGCAGTATTTT,CASSSRVEDTQYF
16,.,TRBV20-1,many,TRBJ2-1,TGCAGTGCTAGAGCTGGAGGGGCGGGACGTTACAATGAGCAGTTCTTC,CSARAGGAGRYNEQFF
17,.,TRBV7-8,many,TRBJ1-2,TGTGCCAGCAGCAAAGTAGGGTTTACCCGAAAGACCTATGGCTACACCTTC,CASSKVGFTRKTYGYTF
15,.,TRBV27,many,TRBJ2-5,TGTGCCAGCAGTACCCTAGGAGGTACTCCGGGGGAGCAGTACTTC,CASSTLGGTPGEQYF
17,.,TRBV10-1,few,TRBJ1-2,TGCGCCAGCAGTTATGTAATAAGATCGCGAAAGACCTATGGCTACACCTTC,CASSYVIRSRKTYGYTF
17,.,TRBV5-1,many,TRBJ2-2,TGCGCCAGCATTCGCGAGGGGGGAGTGTCGAGCACCGGGGAGCTGTTTTTT,CASIREGGVSSTGELFF
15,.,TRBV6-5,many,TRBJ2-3,TGTGCCAGCGGAAGAGGGACACGTAGCACAGATACGCAGTATTTT,CASGRGTRSTDTQYF
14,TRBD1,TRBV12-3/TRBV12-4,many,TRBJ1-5,TGTGCCAGCACAGCCGACAGGGCTAATCAGCCCCAGCATTTT,CASTADRANQPQHF
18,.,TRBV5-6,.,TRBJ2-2,TGTGCCAGCAACTTTTTCGGGGTAGGGCTTAGAGACACCGGGGAGCTGTTTTTT,CASNFFGVGLRDTGELFF
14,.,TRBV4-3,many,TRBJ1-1,TGCGCCAGCAGCCGGGGGAGAGGAGGTTTTGAAGCTTTCTTT,CASSRGRGGFEAFF
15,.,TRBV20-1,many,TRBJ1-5,TGCAGTGCTGAGATACAGGGTTCGGGCAATCAGCCCCAGCATTTT,CSAEIQGSGNQPQHF
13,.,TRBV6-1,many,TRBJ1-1,TGTGCCAGCAGTGAGACAGAGAACACTGAAGCTTTCTTT,CASSETENTEAFF
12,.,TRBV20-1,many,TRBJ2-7,TGCAGTGCTAGACACCCCACCTACGAGCAGTACTTC,CSARHPTYEQYF
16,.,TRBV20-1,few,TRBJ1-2,TGCAGTGCTGCAGATAAGCTGTTTCGAAAGACCTATGGCTACACCTTC,CSAADKLFRKTYGYTF
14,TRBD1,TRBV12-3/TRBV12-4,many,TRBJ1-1,TGTGCCAGCACTAACAGGGGCTATAACACTGAAGCTTTCTTT,CASTNRGYNTEAFF
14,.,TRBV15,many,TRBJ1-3,TGTGCCACCGGAGACGGCTCTCTGAGGAACACCATATATTTT,CATGDGSLRNTIYF
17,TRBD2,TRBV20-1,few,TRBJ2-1,TGCAGTGCTAGAGATGGGCGGGGGGGCCGTGTGAACAATGAGCAGTTCTTC,CSARDGRGGRVNNEQFF
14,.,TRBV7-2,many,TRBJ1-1,TGTGCCAGCAGCTCGGGACGGGGGAACACTGAAGCTTTCTTT,CASSSGRGNTEAFF
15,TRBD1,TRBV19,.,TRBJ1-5,TGTGCCAGTCGATCCGGGACAGGGGCGAATCGGCCCCAGCATTTT,CASRSGTGANRPQHF
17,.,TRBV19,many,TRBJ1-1,TGTGCCAGTAATAGCCCCGGTCAGACGGGCCCGAACACTGAAGCTTTCTTT,CASNSPGQTGPNTEAFF
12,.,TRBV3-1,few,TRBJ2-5,TGTGCCAGCAGCCGATCTGGGGAGACCCAGTACTTC,CASSRSGETQYF
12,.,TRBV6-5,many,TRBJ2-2,TGTGCCAGCAGTGCTGTGTCCGGGGAGCTGTTTTTT,CASSAVSGELFF
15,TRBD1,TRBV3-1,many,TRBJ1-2,TGTGCCAGCAGCCAAGGGGGGACAGGGGGTGAAAGCTACACCTTC,CASSQGGTGGESYTF
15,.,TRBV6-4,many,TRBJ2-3,TGTGCCAGCAGCGTGACTCCCGACTCCACAGATACGCAGTATTTT,CASSVTPDSTDTQYF
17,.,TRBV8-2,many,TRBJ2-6,TGTGGCACGAGCCGTAGGATAACACAAAGTCGGGCCAACGTCCTGACTTTC,CGTSRRITQSRANVLTF
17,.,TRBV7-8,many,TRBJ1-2,TGTGCCAGCAGCTCGCCGTTGTTTACCCGAAAGACCTATGGCTACACCTTC,CASSSPLFTRKTYGYTF
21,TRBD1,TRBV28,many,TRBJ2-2,TGTGCCAGCAGTTCTGTTGCATGGACCACCCGACAGGGAATTCGCCCCGGGGAGCTGTTTTTT,CASSSVAWTTRQGIRPGELFF
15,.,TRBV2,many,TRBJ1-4,TGTGCCAGCAGTCTCAGCAGCTTGTCAAATGAAAAACTGTTTTTT,CASSLSSLSNEKLFF
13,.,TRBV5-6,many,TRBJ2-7,TGTGCCAGCAGCTTGGTAGAGGCCTCCGAGCAGTACTTC,CASSLVEASEQYF
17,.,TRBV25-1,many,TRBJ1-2,TGTGCCAGCAGTGTTATGATAGAACTGGGAAAGACCTATGGCTACACCTTC,CASSVMIELGKTYGYTF
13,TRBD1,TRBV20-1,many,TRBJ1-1,TGCAGTGCTAGAGATCAGGGGGACACTGAAGCTTTCTTT,CSARDQGDTEAFF
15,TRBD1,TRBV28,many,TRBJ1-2,TGTGCCAGCAATTTTGACCCGACAGGGGCGATCGGCTACACCTTC,CASNFDPTGAIGYTF
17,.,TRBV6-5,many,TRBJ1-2,TGTGCCAGCAGTTTAGCACTGGAATGTAGAAAGACCTATGGCTACACCTTC,CASSLALECRKTYGYTF
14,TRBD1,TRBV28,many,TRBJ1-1,TGTGCCAGCAGTTTCCAGGGGGTGAACACTGAAGCTTTCTTT,CASSFQGVNTEAFF
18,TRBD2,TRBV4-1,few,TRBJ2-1,TGCGCCAGCAGCCAAGATTCGGTAGGTCTAGCGGGATACAATGAGCAGTTCTTC,CASSQDSVGLAGYNEQFF
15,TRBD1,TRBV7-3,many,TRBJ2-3,TGTGCCAGCAGCTTACAGGGACAGGGCACAGATACGCAGTATTTT,CASSLQGQGTDTQYF
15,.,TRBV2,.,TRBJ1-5,TGTGCCAGCAAGAGCGGGAGGGATAGCAATCAGCCCCAGCATTTT,CASKSGRDSNQPQHF
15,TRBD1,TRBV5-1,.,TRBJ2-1,TGCGCCAGCAGCTTCCGAGGGACAGACTACAATGAGCAGTTCTTC,CASSFRGTDYNEQFF
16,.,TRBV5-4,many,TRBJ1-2,TGTGCCAGCTTTGTTTCCGTACCAGGAAAGACCTATGGCTACACCTTC,CASFVSVPGKTYGYTF
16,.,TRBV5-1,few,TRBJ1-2,TGCGCCAGCTGTTCAATATCGGTTCGAAAGACCTATGGCTACACCTTC,CASCSISVRKTYGYTF
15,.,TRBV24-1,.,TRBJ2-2,TGTGCCGCCAGTAATCGGCGGGATATCACCGGGGAGCTGTTTTTT,CAASNRRDITGELFF
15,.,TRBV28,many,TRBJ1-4,TGTGCCAGCAGGGGCACAGGTGCAACTAATGAAAAACTGTTTTTT,CASRGTGATNEKLFF
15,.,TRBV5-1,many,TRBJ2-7,TGCGCCAGCAGCTTGGCCTTGAACGGTGGCCACGAGCAGTACTTC,CASSLALNGGHEQYF
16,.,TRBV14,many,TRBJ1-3,TGTGCCAGCAGCCAAGATTACGGATACTCTGGAAACACCATATATTTT,CASSQDYGYSGNTIYF
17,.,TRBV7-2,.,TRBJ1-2,TGTGCCAGCAGCAGTCACCTCAGAGACGGAAAGACCTATGGCTACACCTTC,CASSSHLRDGKTYGYTF
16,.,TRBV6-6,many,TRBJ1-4,TGTGCCAGCAGTTACTCGAGGACTGCAACTAATGAAAAACTGTTTTTT,CASSYSRTATNEKLFF
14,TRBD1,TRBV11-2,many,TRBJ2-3,TGTGCCAGCAGCTTGGGACAGAGCACAGATACGCAGTATTTT,CASSLGQSTDTQYF